This T cell receptor (beta chain) was captured in a study of Graves' ophthalmopathy and Graves' hyperthyroidism. At least ten counts were recorded for this clonotype. Its antigen is not known. Study-level findings and limits: In blood appeared most of the expanded thyroid clonotypes whose frequency exceeded 0.001.

Investigators amplified TCR beta CDR3 regions from RNA transcripts. RT-PCR was first run with HTBI primers, then multiplex PCR in a second round. TCRdb reprocessed the multiplex PCR reads with MiXCR, giving one entry per CDR3 protein. Of 1 million to 1.3 million distinct CDR3 sequences detected, roughly 35% appear once; the ten largest clones hold roughly 11%. This CDR3 has 14 residues. CDR1 is SGHVS, CDR2 FNYEAQ, per germline. The V gene end was trimmed by 6 bases and the J gene end by 5 bases; junction bases not matched to a gene: 9. This rearrangement joins TRBV7-6 to TRBJ2-5; TRBD1 agrees at 7 bases. The TCR comes from an adult man with Graves' hyperthyroidism. Sequences were obtained from peripheral blood or thyroid tissue (not recorded which). This CDR3 is CASSPDRVVETQYF. CDR3 nucleotides: TGTGCCAGCAGTCCCGACAGGGTTGTCGAGACCCAGTACTTC.